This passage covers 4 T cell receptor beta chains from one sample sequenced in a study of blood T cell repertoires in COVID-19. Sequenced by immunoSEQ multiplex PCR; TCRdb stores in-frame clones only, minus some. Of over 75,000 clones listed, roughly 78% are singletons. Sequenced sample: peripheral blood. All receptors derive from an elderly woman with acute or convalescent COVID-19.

CDR3 loop: CASQPGGLGHEQYF. The CDR3 coding sequence is TGCGCCAGCCAACCTGGGGGGTTGGGACACGAGCAGTACTTC. The chain employs TRBV5-1 and TRBJ2-7; D is possibly TRBD2 (6 bases). Germline V gene sequence: CDR1 SGHRS, CDR2 YFSETQ. This CDR3 region has 14 residues. Trimming took off 7 bases at V and 5 bases at J, with 19 bases between the two ends.

The CDR3 is CASSGPGDRPYEQYF. DNA for the CDR3: TGTGCCAGCAGCGGTCCCGGGGACAGGCCCTACGAGCAGTACTTC. The rearrangement joins TRBV6-5 to TRBJ2-7, with 8 nucleotides matching TRBD1. V shed 6 bases and J 2 bases; nucleotides not matched to a gene: 9. The CDR3 is 15 residues long. Germline values: CDR1 MNHEY, CDR2 SVGAGI.

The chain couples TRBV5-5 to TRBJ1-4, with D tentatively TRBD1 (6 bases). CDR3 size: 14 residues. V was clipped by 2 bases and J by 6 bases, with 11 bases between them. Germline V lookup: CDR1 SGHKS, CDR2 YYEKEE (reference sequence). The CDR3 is CASSFTGLDEKLFF. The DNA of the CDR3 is TGTGCCAGCAGCTTTACAGGGCTTGATGAAAAACTGTTTTTT.

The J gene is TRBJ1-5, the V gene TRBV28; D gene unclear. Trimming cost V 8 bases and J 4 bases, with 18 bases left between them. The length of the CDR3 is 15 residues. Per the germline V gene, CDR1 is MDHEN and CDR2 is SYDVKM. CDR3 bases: TGTGCCAGCGTCCCGTCATTGGGCAGGAATCAGCCCCAGCATTTT. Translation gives CASVPSLGRNQPQHF. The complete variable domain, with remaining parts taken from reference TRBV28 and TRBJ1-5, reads DVKVTQSSRYLVKRTGEKVFLECVQDMDHENMFWYRQDPGLGLRLIYFSYDVKMKEKGDIPEGYSVSREKKERFSLILESASTNQTSMYLCASVPSLGRNQPQHFGDGTRLSIL.